The 21 T cell receptor beta chains below all came from one sample that was sequenced in a study of T cell responses to AZD1222 COVID-19 vaccine. Clones were sequenced by immunoSEQ multiplex PCR, and TCRdb holds only the in-frame ones, with some missing. The table includes about 140,000 clones, around 89% detected once. The sample consisted of peripheral blood, taken on day 0 of AZD1222 vaccination. The receptors shown here come from an adult in good health.

The V call is TRBV2, the J call TRBJ2-6, with unresolved D. Trimming cost V 7 bases and J 0 bases, with 7 bases left between them. This CDR3 region has 14 residues. The V gene's germline CDR1 is SNHLY and CDR2 FYNNEI. CDR3 sequence reads: CASIGSSGANVLTF. CDR3 nucleotide sequence: TGTGCCAGCATTGGGTCCTCTGGGGCCAACGTCCTGACTTTC.

The genes are TRBV5-1 and TRBJ1-1, with TRBD1 as a possible D gene (5 bases). This CDR3 region has 16 residues. CDR1 is SGHRS, CDR2 YFSETQ, per germline. Trimming took off 4 bases at V and 4 bases at J, with 20 bases between the two ends. CDR3 DNA: TGCGCCAGCAGCCCCCCCCTCGTAGGGGTAAGCACTGAAGCTTTCTTT. This sequence encodes CASSPPLVGVSTEAFF.

In this sample, this clone turned up once. The chain couples TRBV7-6 to TRBJ2-7; 8 bases are a match to TRBD2. CDR3 size: 16 residues. The germline V gene has CDR1 SGHVS and CDR2 FNYEAQ. With 0 bases clipped from V and 4 bases from J, the junction kept 8 bases outside the gene matches. The CDR3 region has the DNA TGTGCCAGCAGCTTAGCAAGAGGGACTAGTAGTTACGAGCAGTACTTC. Its translation: CASSLARGTSSYEQYF.

V gene TRBV29-1 combines with J gene TRBJ1-2, with TRBD1 matching 7 bases. The V gene's germline CDR1 is SQVTM and CDR2 ANQGSEA. V trimming: 8 bases; J trimming: 8 bases; junction bases outside the gene matches: 11. The CDR3 loop spans 12 amino acids. CDR3 bases: TGCAGCCTGGTAGACAGGGCGGAGGGCTACACCTTC. Protein sequence: CSLVDRAEGYTF.

The CDR3: CASSLRVDNEKLFF. In nucleotides, the CDR3 is TGTGCCAGCAGCTTAAGGGTTGATAATGAAAAACTGTTTTTT. The chain links TRBV5-4 to TRBJ1-4; D uncertain. The CDR3 is made up of 14 amino acids. Germline lookup yields CDR1 SGHNT and CDR2 YYREEE (reference sequence). Trimming took 2 bases from V and 4 from J, leaving 9 bases between them.

V and J are TRBV2 and TRBJ1-2; 7 positions agree with TRBD1. J was trimmed by 4 bases and V by 6 bases; bases with no gene match: 11. Looked up from germline, CDR1 is SNHLY and CDR2 is FYNNEI. CDR3 length: 15 residues. In DNA, the CDR3 is TGTGCCAGCAGCAACCCGAAGGGACAGTCCTATGGCTACACCTTC. Translating it yields CASSNPKGQSYGYTF.

Concerning this clone itself: The sample has other DNA sequences that encode this CDR3 too. The rearrangement uses TRBV12-3 or TRBV12-4 and TRBJ1-2, with D unresolved. The CDR3 sequence is 11 residues long. The V end was cut by 6 bases, the J end by 5 bases, with 7 bases between. The DNA for the CDR3 is TGTGCCAGCAGGGACCCTTATGGCTACACCTTC. Protein product: CASRDPYGYTF.

This rearrangement joins TRBV4-1 to TRBJ1-6, with TRBD1 matching over 9 bases. The CDR3 totals 17 residues. Trimming at V came to 1 base and at J to 7 bases, leaving 8 bases not matched to a gene. CDR1 and CDR2 from the germline V gene are MGHRA and YSYEKL. CDR3: CASSQARYRGHNSPLHF. The CDR3 DNA is TGCGCCAGCAGCCAAGCCCGGTACAGGGGGCACAATTCACCCCTCCACTTT.

This clone was counted a few times. The chain employs TRBV4-1 and TRBJ2-7; tentatively, D is TRBD1 (6 bases). Germline V gene lookup returns CDR1 MGHRA and CDR2 YSYEKL. This CDR3 contains 14 residues. The CDR3 coding sequence is TGCGCAACAACTCGGGACACTCGCTCCTACGAGCAGTACTTC. Translation: CATTRDTRSYEQYF.

The rearrangement joins TRBV21-1 to TRBJ1-1; the D call in the table, TRBD1, was not verified against the DNA. TRBV21-1 is flagged as a pseudogene. The CDR3 has 14 residues. Here the CDR3 DNA reads TGTGCCAGCGCAGGAACAGGGATGAACACTGAAGCTTTCTTT. Translated, it gives CASAGTGMNTEAFF.

The V gene is TRBV4-1, the J gene TRBJ1-5; D call uncertain. The CDR3 loop spans 15 amino acids. The V gene's germline CDR1 is MGHRA and CDR2 YSYEKL. V lost 1 base, J lost 4 bases, and 11 bases lay in between. CDR3 region: CASSQVEGGNQPQHF. The CDR3 region has the DNA TGCGCCAGCAGCCAAGTTGAAGGTGGGAATCAGCCCCAGCATTTT.

The chain employs TRBV6-5 and TRBJ2-7; a possible D gene is TRBD1 (6 bases). Trimming shortened V by 6 bases and J by 2 bases, and 14 bases separated the two germline ends. This CDR3 is built from 14 residues. The germline CDR1 and CDR2 sequences are MNHEY and SVGAGI. For the CDR3, the DNA is TGTGCCAGCAGCTCCCGGGACACGGCCTACGAGCAGTACTTC. It is translated as CASSSRDTAYEQYF.

This clone was detected only once. The chain carries TRBV27 and TRBJ1-4, with D possibly TRBD1 on 5 matching bases. The CDR3 length is 15 residues. Deletions cut 6 bases from V and 0 bases from J, with 11 bases between. Per the germline V gene, CDR1 is MNHEY and CDR2 is SMNVEV (reference sequence). CDR3 amino acids: CASSASRATNEKLFF. As DNA, the CDR3 is TGTGCCAGCAGCGCCTCCAGGGCAACTAATGAAAAACTGTTTTTT.

DNA of the CDR3: TGTGCCAGCAGCTTAGATTACAGGTCAGGGGTGGTCGGCTACACCTTC. This encodes CASSLDYRSGVVGYTF. The chain is built from TRBV7-2 and TRBJ1-2, with a weak D call TRBD1 (6 bases). Trimming removed 1 base from V and 8 bases from J, with 20 bases in between. The CDR3 runs to 16 residues. Per the germline V gene, CDR1 is SGHTA and CDR2 is FQGNSA.

The rearrangement links TRBV30 to TRBJ1-6; D unclear. The CDR3 covers 15 residues. V was clipped by 3 bases and J by 0 bases, with 9 bases between them. CDR1 GTSNPN and CDR2 SVGIG come from the germline V gene (reference sequence). CDR3 coding DNA: TGTGCCTGGAGGCCTGCAAGCTCCTATAATTCACCCCTCCACTTT. Its protein is CAWRPASSYNSPLHF. The variable domain in full, completed from reference TRBV30 and TRBJ1-6, reads SQTIHQWPATLVQPVGSPLSLECTVEGTSNPNLYWYRQAAGRGLQLLFYSVGIGQISSEVPQNLSASRPQDRQFILSSKKLLLSDSGFYLCAWRPASSYNSPLHFGNGTRLTVT.

This clone is a singleton in its sample. The chain has TRBV6-6 and TRBJ2-1; 8 bases align to TRBD1. The CDR3 runs 15 residues. Germline loops: CDR1 MNHNY, CDR2 SVGAGI (reference sequence). Losses at the gene ends were 6 bases for V and 0 bases for J; bases not matched to a gene: 4. The CDR3 region is CASSLDRVSYNEQFF. The CDR3 coding sequence is TGTGCCAGCAGCCTGGACAGGGTCTCCTACAATGAGCAGTTCTTC.

V and J are TRBV27 and TRBJ1-2; TRBD1 aligns across 9 bases. The CDR3 loop spans 14 amino acids. Germline V lookup: CDR1 MNHEY, CDR2 SMNVEV (reference sequence). V shed 4 bases, J shed 7 bases, and the junction held 7 bases outside the gene matches. In nucleotides, the CDR3 is TGTGCCAGCAGTTACAACAGGGGGCAGGGTGGCTACACCTTC. Protein: CASSYNRGQGGYTF.

The J gene is TRBJ2-7, the V gene TRBV10-2, with 8 bases fitting TRBD1. Germline lookup yields CDR1 WSHSY and CDR2 SAAADI. Germline trimming cut 6 bases from V and 5 bases from J; bases unmatched to any gene: 6. CDR3 length: 13 residues. CDR3 region: CASRDRGKDEQYF. In DNA, the CDR3 is TGCGCCAGCAGAGACAGGGGTAAGGACGAGCAGTACTTC.

The chain employs TRBV2 and TRBJ2-7; D is possibly TRBD2 (5 bases). Trimming left V 3 bases short and J 3 bases short, with 21 bases between. The CDR3 has 17 residues. From germline, CDR1 is SNHLY and CDR2 FYNNEI. CDR3 sequence: CASSDPPTLGSRYEQYF. For the CDR3, the DNA is TGTGCCAGCAGTGACCCCCCTACACTAGGCTCGCGCTACGAGCAGTACTTC.

The CDR3 sequence is CASRGYGSFATNEKLFF. Here the CDR3 DNA reads TGTGCCAGCAGAGGGTATGGGAGCTTCGCAACTAATGAAAAACTGTTTTTT. The chain joins TRBV2 to TRBJ1-4, with no clear D. Germline CDR1 SNHLY, CDR2 FYNNEI. Trimming cost V 6 bases and J 0 bases, with 17 bases left between them. This CDR3 spans 17 amino acids.

The J gene is TRBJ2-7, the V gene TRBV4-2; 9 bases are shared with TRBD2. V lost 0 bases, J lost 2 bases, and 5 bases stayed unmatched. From germline, CDR1 is LGHNA and CDR2 YNFKEQ. The CDR3 has 16 residues. The CDR3 sequence: CASSQEWTSEAYEQYF. The CDR3 bases are TGTGCCAGCAGCCAAGAGTGGACTAGCGAGGCCTACGAGCAGTACTTC.